This T cell receptor beta chain was observed in a study of breast tumors, draining lymph nodes, adjacent tissues. Study results and limitations: Compared with lymph nodes, tumors were less diverse; compared with nontumor tissue, more. Findings are consistent with lymph node origin and intratumoral expansion of most tumor T cells.

TCRdb analysed the multiplex PCR reads with MiXCR anew, one entry per CDR3 protein. Altogether 200,000 to 250,000 distinct CDR3 sequences are present, less than 45% being singletons, with the ten largest covering 3.6%. Many counts were recorded for this clonotype. The antigen remains undetermined. Germline loops: CDR1 SGHTA, CDR2 FQGNSA. Trimming removed 2 bases from V and 8 bases from J, with 9 bases in between. This CDR3 region has 12 residues. Samples came from axillary lymph nodes draining the breast cancer. This clonotype was sampled from a female donor with breast cancer. Some clones in this sample may be carry-over from other donors' samples. The chain joins TRBV7-2 to TRBJ1-2; D unresolved. Sequenced input: axillary lymph node tissue. This CDR3 is CASSLRGKGYTF. The CDR3, as DNA: TGTGCCAGCAGCTTAAGAGGAAAAGGCTACACCTTC.